The rows below give T cell receptor beta chains drawn from one sample of a study of cytotoxic CD8 clonotypes in ibrutinib-treated CLL. The protocol was immunoSEQ multiplex PCR, while the TCRdb copy is restricted to in-frame clones and leaves out a portion. The sample lists about 140,000 clones; 70% to 90% were seen once. This sample comprised PBMCs, obtained after 36 months of ibrutinib treatment. The source is a human donor with chronic lymphocytic leukemia. The conserved cysteine and the conserved F or W are not part of the CDR3 here.

V gene	J gene	CDR3 protein
TRBV10-3	TRBJ1-2	AISEAGTGVDYGYT
TRBV27	TRBJ2-2	ASSLFRGAPGELF
TRBV27	TRBJ2-7	ASTPGLGHEQY
TRBV10-3	TRBJ1-5	AISELGRGSNQPQH
TRBV30	TRBJ1-5	AWSMSGTGNQPQH
TRBV5-1	TRBJ2-1	ASGLGVGSYNEQF
TRBV10-1	TRBJ2-7	ASSGTSGVHEQY
TRBV11-2	TRBJ2-7	ASSLDPTSYEQY
TRBV20-1	TRBJ1-1	SFQLRTEAF
TRBV6-5	TRBJ1-1	ASSQTTRAEAF
TRBV7-9	TRBJ2-7	ASSNTAGTGVNEQY
TRBV2	TRBJ2-3	ASSEELAVNTQY
TRBV6-1	TRBJ1-1	AAGGVLSGGEAF
TRBV30	TRBJ1-2	AWRGWTEYGYT
TRBV5-8	TRBJ2-7	ASRPRGALNSYEQY
TRBV23-1	TRBJ1-5	ASSQSGGARGGNQPQH
TRBV5-1	TRBJ2-3	ASSTGTDTQY
TRBV11-3	TRBJ2-1	ASSLQGGEQF
TRBV7-2	TRBJ1-6	ASSLTGNSPLH
TRBV12-5	TRBJ1-2	ASDLDKPYGYT
TRBV29-1	TRBJ1-1	SVEGSEAF
TRBV2	TRBJ2-5	ASSVSRDQETQY
TRBV5-1	TRBJ2-2	ASVRDKNTGELF
TRBV5-4	TRBJ2-2	ASSAGTGDTGELF
TRBV9	TRBJ2-7	ASSVAPSYEQY
TRBV7-3	TRBJ2-5	ASSPTGTMGTQY
TRBV5-1	TRBJ2-7	ASSREGQMYEQY
TRBV9	TRBJ1-5	ASSGGAPSSNQPQH
TRBV10-3	TRBJ2-1	AISESGLASDEQF
TRBV4-2	TRBJ2-2	ASSQDSHGRSTGELF
TRBV10-2	TRBJ1-5	ASGTGEGNQPQH
TRBV7-9	TRBJ2-5	ASSRSLGLQETQY
TRBV7-7	TRBJ2-3	ASSPGLAATDTQY
TRBV18	TRBJ1-5	ASSDTGGLSQPQH
TRBV18	TRBJ2-1	ASSPPDRVSYNEQF
TRBV5-1	TRBJ1-1	ASSPSTGYGTEAF
TRBV7-8	TRBJ1-5	ASSFDWGQPQH
TRBV9	TRBJ2-5	ASSVLEDGETQY
TRBV7-6	TRBJ2-7	ASSQPGGSGEQY
TRBV5-8	TRBJ1-5	ASSRWDNQPQH
TRBV5-4	TRBJ1-4	ASSPRQESNNEKLF
TRBV5-4	TRBJ2-1	ASSQTGVNEQF
TRBV6-5	TRBJ2-7	ASSYSRGSYEQY
TRBV18	TRBJ2-7	ASSPVASEQY
TRBV29-1	TRBJ2-1	SVSWRESSYNEQF
TRBV28	TRBJ1-5	ASSPIKTGPRQPQH
TRBV27	TRBJ2-1	ASSFQGLAGVDEQF
TRBV6-1	TRBJ2-7	ASSEGVDRGYEQY
TRBV7-9	TRBJ1-1	ASSSTGLDTEAF
TRBV6-5	TRBJ1-2	ASREQGRLSYGYT